Following are 11 T cell receptor beta chains from one sample sequenced in a study of blood T cell repertoires in COVID-19. Sequencing used immunoSEQ multiplex PCR; TCRdb keeps in-frame clones, though not all of them. The repertoire holds 250,000 or so clones, around 89% seen once, with roughly 4% in the top ten. The source material was PBMCs or T cells enriched from blood (not recorded which). These receptors were collected from a woman aged 25 to 39 with acute COVID-19.

In nucleotides, the CDR3 is TGTGCCATCAGTGAGTCGAGGTCCGATCAATATAGCAATCAGCCCCAGCATTTT. Translating gives CAISESRSDQYSNQPQHF. The V call is TRBV10-3, the J call TRBJ1-5; D is ambiguous. The germline gives CDR1 ENHRY, CDR2 SYGVKD. V was shortened by 0 bases and J by 0 bases, with 15 bases between the two germline ends. The CDR3 is 18 amino acids.

The genes are TRBV7-9 and TRBJ1-6, with TRBD1 identical over 8 bases. V lost 0 bases and J lost 7; bases outside the gene matches: 2. Germline-derived CDR1 and CDR2 are SEHNR and FQNEAQ (reference sequence). The CDR3 is made up of 15 amino acids. The CDR3 DNA is TGTGCCAGCAGCTTAGCCTACAGGGGGAATTCACCCCTCCACTTT. Translation: CASSLAYRGNSPLHF. Complete variable domain (other parts from reference TRBV7-9 and TRBJ1-6): DTGVSQNPRHKITKRGQNVTFRCDPISEHNRLYWYRQTLGQGPEFLTYFQNEAQLEKSRLLSDRFSAERPKGSFSTLEIQRTEQGDSAMYLCASSLAYRGNSPLHFGNGTRLTVT.

The V and J genes are TRBV28 and TRBJ2-1, with D perhaps matching TRBD2 (6 bases). This CDR3 has 16 amino acids. Between the trimmed V and J ends, which lost 3 bases and 5 bases, there was a span of 17 bases. From germline, CDR1 is MDHEN and CDR2 SYDVKM. The CDR3 region is CASSFDLGGGHNEQFF. The CDR3 nucleotides read TGTGCCAGCAGTTTTGATCTTGGGGGAGGACACAATGAGCAGTTCTTC.

V usage is TRBV7-9 and J usage is TRBJ2-4; TRBD2 is a possible D gene (5 bases). V was shortened by 3 bases and J by 8 bases, with 8 bases between the two germline ends. The CDR3 length is 12 residues. Germline values: CDR1 SEHNR, CDR2 FQNEAQ (reference sequence). The CDR3 bases are TGTGCCAGCAGCTTTGAGGGCTACATTCAGTACTTC. Translated: CASSFEGYIQYF. Looking up the rest from reference TRBV7-9 and TRBJ2-4 gives the full variable domain: DTGVSQNPRHKITKRGQNVTFRCDPISEHNRLYWYRQTLGQGPEFLTYFQNEAQLEKSRLLSDRFSAERPKGSFSTLEIQRTEQGDSAMYLCASSFEGYIQYFGAGTRLSVL.

The rearrangement joins TRBV28 to TRBJ1-1; 9 bases match TRBD1. CDR3 size: 17 residues. CDR1 MDHEN and CDR2 SYDVKM come from the germline V gene. J was trimmed by 0 bases and V by 8 bases; bases with no gene match: 13. The CDR3 DNA reads as TGTGCCAGCCACACCGGGGGGGACAGGGCATTGAACACTGAAGCTTTCTTT. This codes for CASHTGGDRALNTEAFF.

V usage is TRBV3-1 (or the pseudogene TRBV3-2) and J usage is TRBJ2-7; the match to TRBD2 covers 7 bases. The CDR3 contains 15 residues. From germline, CDR1 is LGHDT and CDR2 YNNKEL (reference sequence). The V gene end was trimmed by 0 bases and the J gene end by 3 bases; junction bases not matched to a gene: 5. The CDR3 nucleotides are TGTGCCAGCAGCCAAGATCTAGCGGAAAGCTACGAGCAGTACTTC. Translating it yields CASSQDLAESYEQYF.

The chain has TRBV30 and TRBJ2-2; 10 nucleotides match TRBD2. Losses at the gene ends were 0 bases for V and 5 bases for J; bases not matched to a gene: 9. Per germline, CDR1 GTSNPN and CDR2 SVGIG (reference sequence). The CDR3 length is 17 residues. DNA for the CDR3: TGTGCCTGGAGTGTACTAGCGGGAAATCAATGGACCGGGGAGCTGTTTTTT. It is translated as CAWSVLAGNQWTGELFF. Drawing the rest from reference TRBV30 and TRBJ2-2, the complete variable domain is SQTIHQWPATLVQPVGSPLSLECTVEGTSNPNLYWYRQAAGRGLQLLFYSVGIGQISSEVPQNLSASRPQDRQFILSSKKLLLSDSGFYLCAWSVLAGNQWTGELFFGEGSRLTVL.

The CDR3 DNA sequence: TGTGCCAGCAGCTTGTTTTCTTCCGCAGTGGGGGGGGAGCAGTACTTC. This translates into CASSLFSSAVGGEQYF. The chain recombines TRBV5-5 with TRBJ2-7, with 7 bases lining up with TRBD2. The germline CDR1 and CDR2 sequences are SGHKS and YYEKEE (reference sequence). The CDR3 length is 16 residues. The junction had 14 bases not matched to a gene; V was cut back by 1 base and J by 7 bases.

This clone appeared once. The chain recombines TRBV5-1 with TRBJ2-5, with 9 nucleotides matching TRBD1. CDR1 is SGHRS, CDR2 YFSETQ, per germline. The V and J ends lost 0 bases and 5 bases, in that order; junction bases with no gene match: 5. The CDR3 totals 15 residues. CDR3 DNA: TGCGCCAGCAGCTTGGCACAGGGGGCTGGGGAGACCCAGTACTTC. Translating it yields CASSLAQGAGETQYF.

The chain carries TRBV2 and TRBJ2-7; D call uncertain. CDR3 length equals 14 residues. Trimming cost V 4 bases and J 6 bases, with 16 bases left between them. Looked up from germline, CDR1 is SNHLY and CDR2 is FYNNEI. As DNA, the CDR3 is TGTGCCAGCAGTGTCGGTCCCACGTTCCTCGAGCAGTACTTC. Amino acids: CASSVGPTFLEQYF.

The chain recombines TRBV5-1 with TRBJ2-1, with D unclear. Trimming pared 4 bases from V and 7 bases from J, leaving 9 bases between. Germline V gene lookup returns CDR1 SGHRS and CDR2 YFSETQ. This CDR3 comprises 12 residues. DNA of the CDR3: TGCGCCAGCAGCCATTCAGCGAATGAGCAGTTCTTC. This translates into CASSHSANEQFF.